This entry describes one TCR beta chain. Its target is unknown. Only in-frame clones appear in the TCRdb table, and some are missing; sequencing was by immunoSEQ multiplex PCR. The sample has around 130,000 clones; roughly 92% are singletons. The sample originates from a study of T cell responses to AZD1222 COVID-19 vaccine. Study details: Second doses that came at about 4 or about 12 weeks were put together.

General study results and limits: A rise in Spike-specific TCR breadth and depth followed two AZD1222 doses.

Germline assignment: CDR1 SQVTM and CDR2 ANQGSEA. This CDR3 contains 15 residues. The V gene lost 4 bases and the J gene lost 8 bases, with 23 bases spanning the gap. This material consisted of peripheral blood, taken on day 0 of AZD1222 vaccination. The TCR originated in an adult in good health. V is TRBV29-1 and J is TRBJ1-2; no reliable D call. As DNA, the CDR3 is TGCAGCGTTGCCCTCTCATCCAGTGGCCTAAACGGCTACACCTTC. It codes for CSVALSSSGLNGYTF. Full variable domain (missing parts from reference TRBV29-1 and TRBJ1-2): SAVISQKPSRDICQRGTSLTIQCQVDSQVTMMFWYRQQPGQSLTLIATANQGSEATYESGFVIDKFPISRPNLTFSTLTVSNMSPEDSSIYLCSVALSSSGLNGYTFGSGTRLTVV.